A selection of T cell receptor beta chains follows, all from one sample in a study of T cell responses to AZD1222 COVID-19 vaccine. Profiling relied on immunoSEQ multiplex PCR, and the TCRdb table lists in-frame clones only, not all of them. The table shows about 37,000 clones, with just over 85% occurring only once. Sequenced here: peripheral blood, sampled 28 days after the second AZD1222 dose. These TCRs come from an adult who received the AZD1222 COVID-19 vaccine. CDR3s include the opening cysteine and the closing phenylalanine or tryptophan. Fields, in order: CDR3 protein, V gene, J gene.

CASSLEGGLDTQYF	TRBV5-1	TRBJ2-3
CAISDWFQGTEINYEQYF	TRBV10-3	TRBJ2-7
CASRGGPGWTTEAFF	TRBV2	TRBJ1-1
CASSYSGRLGEKLFF	TRBV6-5	TRBJ1-4
CASSLDRADYGYTF	TRBV5-1	TRBJ1-2
CAWSRTTDEKLFF	TRBV30	TRBJ1-4
CASSLSRTGLTEAFF	TRBV28	TRBJ1-1
CSVGTGTPGYTF	TRBV29-1	TRBJ1-2
CASTTVGRSYEQYF	TRBV28	TRBJ2-7
CASSYKGPYGYTF	TRBV6-5	TRBJ1-2
CASSLVADGELFF	TRBV5-1	TRBJ2-2